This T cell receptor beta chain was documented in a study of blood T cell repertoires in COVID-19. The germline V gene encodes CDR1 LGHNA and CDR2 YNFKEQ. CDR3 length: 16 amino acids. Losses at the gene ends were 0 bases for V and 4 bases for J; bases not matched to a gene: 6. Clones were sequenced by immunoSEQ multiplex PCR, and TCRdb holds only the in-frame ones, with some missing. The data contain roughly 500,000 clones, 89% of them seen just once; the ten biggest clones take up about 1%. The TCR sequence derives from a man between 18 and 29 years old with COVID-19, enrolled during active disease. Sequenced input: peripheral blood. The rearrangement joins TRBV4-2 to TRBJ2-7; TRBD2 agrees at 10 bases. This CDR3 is CASSQDASSGGYEQYF. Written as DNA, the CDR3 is TGTGCCAGCAGCCAAGATGCGTCTAGCGGGGGATACGAGCAGTACTTC.